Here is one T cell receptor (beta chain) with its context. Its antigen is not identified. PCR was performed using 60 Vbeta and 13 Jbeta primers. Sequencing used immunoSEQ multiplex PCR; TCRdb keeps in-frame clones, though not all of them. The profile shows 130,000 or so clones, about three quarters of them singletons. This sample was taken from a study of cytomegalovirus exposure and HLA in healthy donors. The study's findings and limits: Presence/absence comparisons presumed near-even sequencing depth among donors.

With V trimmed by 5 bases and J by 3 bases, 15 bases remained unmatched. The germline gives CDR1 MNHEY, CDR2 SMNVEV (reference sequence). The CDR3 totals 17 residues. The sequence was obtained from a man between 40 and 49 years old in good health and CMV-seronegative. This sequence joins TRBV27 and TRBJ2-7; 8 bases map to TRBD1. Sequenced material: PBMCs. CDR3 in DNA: TGTGCCAGCAGTGCGCTCCTAACAGGGGACAGGTTCTACGAGCAGTACTTC. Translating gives CASSALLTGDRFYEQYF.